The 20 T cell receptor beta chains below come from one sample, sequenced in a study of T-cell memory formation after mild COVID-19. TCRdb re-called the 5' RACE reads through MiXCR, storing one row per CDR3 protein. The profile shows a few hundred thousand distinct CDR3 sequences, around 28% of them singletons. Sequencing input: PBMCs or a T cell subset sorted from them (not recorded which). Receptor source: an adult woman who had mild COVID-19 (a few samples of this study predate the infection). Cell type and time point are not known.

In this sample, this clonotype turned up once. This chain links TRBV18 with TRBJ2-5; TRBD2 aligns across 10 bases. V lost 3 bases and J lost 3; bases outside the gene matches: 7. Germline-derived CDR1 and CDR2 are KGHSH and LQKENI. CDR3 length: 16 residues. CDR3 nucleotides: TGTGCCAGCTCACCTACCGGGACTAGCGCTAAAGAGACCCAGTACTTC. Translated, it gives CASSPTGTSAKETQYF.

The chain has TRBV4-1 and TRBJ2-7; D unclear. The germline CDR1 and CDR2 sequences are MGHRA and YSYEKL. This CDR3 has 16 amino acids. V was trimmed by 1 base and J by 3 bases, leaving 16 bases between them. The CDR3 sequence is CASSQVQVNPNYEQYF. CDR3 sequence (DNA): TGCGCCAGCAGCCAAGTCCAGGTCAACCCCAACTACGAGCAGTACTTC.

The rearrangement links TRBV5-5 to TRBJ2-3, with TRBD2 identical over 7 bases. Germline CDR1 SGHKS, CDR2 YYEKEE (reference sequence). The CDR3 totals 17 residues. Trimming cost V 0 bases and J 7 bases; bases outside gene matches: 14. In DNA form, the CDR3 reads TGTGCCAGCAGCTTGGCCCTAGGGAGCGGGGCCGTTCATACGCAGTATTTT. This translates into CASSLALGSGAVHTQYF.

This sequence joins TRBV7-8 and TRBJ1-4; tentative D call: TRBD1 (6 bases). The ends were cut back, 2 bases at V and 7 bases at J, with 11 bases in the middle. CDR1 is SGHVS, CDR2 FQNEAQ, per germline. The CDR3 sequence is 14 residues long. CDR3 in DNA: TGTGCCAGCAGCTTACAGGGGACTCGTGAAAAACTGTTTTTT. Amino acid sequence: CASSLQGTREKLFF.

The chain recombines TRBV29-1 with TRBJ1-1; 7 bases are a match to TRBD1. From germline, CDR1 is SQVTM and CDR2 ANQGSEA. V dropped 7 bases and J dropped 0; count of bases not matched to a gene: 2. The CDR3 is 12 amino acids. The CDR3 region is CSGGQMNTEAFF. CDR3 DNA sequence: TGCAGCGGGGGACAGATGAACACTGAAGCTTTCTTT.

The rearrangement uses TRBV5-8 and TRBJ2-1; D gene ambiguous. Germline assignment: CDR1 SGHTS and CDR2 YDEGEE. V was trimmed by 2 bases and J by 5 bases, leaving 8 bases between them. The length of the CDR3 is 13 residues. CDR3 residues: CASSLNRHNEQFF. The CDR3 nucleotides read TGTGCCAGCAGCTTAAATAGACACAATGAGCAGTTCTTC.

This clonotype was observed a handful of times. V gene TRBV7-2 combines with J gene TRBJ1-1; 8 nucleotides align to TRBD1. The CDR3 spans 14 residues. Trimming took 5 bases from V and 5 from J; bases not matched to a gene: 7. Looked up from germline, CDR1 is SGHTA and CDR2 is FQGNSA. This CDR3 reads CASSAQGGPTEAFF. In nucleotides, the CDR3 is TGTGCCAGCAGCGCACAGGGGGGTCCGACTGAAGCTTTCTTT. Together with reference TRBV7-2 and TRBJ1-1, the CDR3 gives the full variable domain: GAGVSQSPSNKVTEKGKDVELRCDPISGHTALYWYRQSLGQGLEFLIYFQGNSAPDKSGLPSDRFSAERTGGSVSTLTIQRTQQEDSAVYLCASSAQGGPTEAFFGQGTRLTVV.

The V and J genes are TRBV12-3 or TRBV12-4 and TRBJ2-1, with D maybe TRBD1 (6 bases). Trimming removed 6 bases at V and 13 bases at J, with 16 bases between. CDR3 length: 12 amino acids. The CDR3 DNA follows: TGTGCCAGCAGCTTCGGGACAAATAGACAGTTCTTC. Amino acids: CASSFGTNRQFF.

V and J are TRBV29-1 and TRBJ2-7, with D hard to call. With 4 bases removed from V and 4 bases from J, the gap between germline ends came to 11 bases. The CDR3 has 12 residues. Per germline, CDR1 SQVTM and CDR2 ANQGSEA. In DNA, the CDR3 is TGCAGCGTTGCTCTTCGTAGTTACGAGCAGTACTTC. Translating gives CSVALRSYEQYF.

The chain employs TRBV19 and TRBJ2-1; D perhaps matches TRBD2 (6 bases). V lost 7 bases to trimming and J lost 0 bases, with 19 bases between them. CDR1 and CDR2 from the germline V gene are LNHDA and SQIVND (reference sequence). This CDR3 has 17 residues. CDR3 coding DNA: TGTGCCAGTACCCCTTGGGACGCGGGAAGCTCCTACAATGAGCAGTTCTTC. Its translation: CASTPWDAGSSYNEQFF.

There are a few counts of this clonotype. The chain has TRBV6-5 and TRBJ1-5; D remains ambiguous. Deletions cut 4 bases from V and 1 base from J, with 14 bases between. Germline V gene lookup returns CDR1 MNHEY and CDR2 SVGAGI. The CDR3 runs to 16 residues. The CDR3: CASSSGRELSNQPQHF. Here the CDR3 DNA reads TGTGCCAGCAGTTCGGGGAGGGAATTGAGCAATCAGCCCCAGCATTTT.

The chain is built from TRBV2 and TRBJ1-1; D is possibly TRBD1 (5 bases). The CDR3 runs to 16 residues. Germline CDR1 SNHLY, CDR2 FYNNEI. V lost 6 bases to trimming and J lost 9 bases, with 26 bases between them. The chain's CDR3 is CASRLTTDSSGEKAFF. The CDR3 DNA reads TGTGCCAGCAGACTTACCACCGACAGCAGTGGGGAAAAAGCTTTCTTT.

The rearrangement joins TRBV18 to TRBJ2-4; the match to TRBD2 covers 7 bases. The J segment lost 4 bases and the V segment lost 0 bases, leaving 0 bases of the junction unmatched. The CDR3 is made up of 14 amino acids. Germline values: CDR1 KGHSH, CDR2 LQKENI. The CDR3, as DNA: TGTGCCAGCTCACCACCGGGACTAAAAAACATTCAGTACTTC. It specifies CASSPPGLKNIQYF.

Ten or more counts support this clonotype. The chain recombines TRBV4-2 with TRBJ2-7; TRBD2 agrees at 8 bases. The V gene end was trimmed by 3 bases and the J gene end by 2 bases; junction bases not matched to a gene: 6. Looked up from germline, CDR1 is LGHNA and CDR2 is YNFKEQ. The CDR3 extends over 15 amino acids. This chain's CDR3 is CASSHPLAGAYEQYF. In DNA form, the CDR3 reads TGTGCCAGCAGCCACCCGCTAGCGGGTGCCTACGAGCAGTACTTC.

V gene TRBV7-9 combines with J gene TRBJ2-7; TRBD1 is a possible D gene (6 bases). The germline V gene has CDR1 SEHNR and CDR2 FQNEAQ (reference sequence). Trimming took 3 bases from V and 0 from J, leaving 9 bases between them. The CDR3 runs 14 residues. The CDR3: CASSFGTTSYEQYF. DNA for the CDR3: TGTGCCAGCAGCTTCGGGACAACCTCCTACGAGCAGTACTTC. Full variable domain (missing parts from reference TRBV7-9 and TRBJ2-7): DTGVSQNPRHKITKRGQNVTFRCDPISEHNRLYWYRQTLGQGPEFLTYFQNEAQLEKSRLLSDRFSAERPKGSFSTLEIQRTEQGDSAMYLCASSFGTTSYEQYFGPGTRLTVT.

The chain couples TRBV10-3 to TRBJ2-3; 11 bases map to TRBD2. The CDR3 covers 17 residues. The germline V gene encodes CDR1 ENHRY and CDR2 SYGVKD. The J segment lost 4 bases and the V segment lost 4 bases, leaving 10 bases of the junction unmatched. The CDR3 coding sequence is TGTGCCATCAGTGCATCAAATAGCGGGAGGGCCGCAGATACGCAGTATTTT. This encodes CAISASNSGRAADTQYF.

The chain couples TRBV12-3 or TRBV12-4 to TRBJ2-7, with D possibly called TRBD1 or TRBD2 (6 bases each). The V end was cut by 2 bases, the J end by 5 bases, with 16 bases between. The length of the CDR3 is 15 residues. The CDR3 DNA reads TGTGCCAGCAGTTTATTATCCGGGGGCGTGGACGAGCAGTACTTC. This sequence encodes CASSLLSGGVDEQYF.

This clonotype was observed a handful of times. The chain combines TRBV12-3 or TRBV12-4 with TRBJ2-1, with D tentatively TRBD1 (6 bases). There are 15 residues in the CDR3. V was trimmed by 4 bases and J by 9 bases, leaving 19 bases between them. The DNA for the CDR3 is TGTGCCAGCAGTTCGGGACACCTCGACCGGGGTGAGCAGTTCTTC. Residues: CASSSGHLDRGEQFF.

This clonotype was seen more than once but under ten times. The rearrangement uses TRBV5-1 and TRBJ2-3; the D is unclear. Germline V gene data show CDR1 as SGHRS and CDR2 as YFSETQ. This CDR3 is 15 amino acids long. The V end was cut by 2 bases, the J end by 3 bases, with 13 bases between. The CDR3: CASSFRYEATDTQYF. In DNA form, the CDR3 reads TGCGCCAGCAGCTTCAGATACGAGGCGACAGATACGCAGTATTTT.

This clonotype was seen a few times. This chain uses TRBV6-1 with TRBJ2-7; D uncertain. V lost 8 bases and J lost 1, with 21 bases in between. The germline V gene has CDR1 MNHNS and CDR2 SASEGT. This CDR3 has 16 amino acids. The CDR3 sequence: CASRLLYFTVSYEQYF. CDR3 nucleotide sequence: TGTGCCAGCCGGTTACTTTACTTCACGGTTTCCTACGAGCAGTACTTC.